Shown below are 21 T cell receptor beta chains from a single sample sequenced in a study of vaccination effects on CD4 cells after COVID-19. Following 10 days of culture, CD4+ T cells were isolated. Antigen specificity for these receptors is unknown. Sequencing used immunoSEQ multiplex PCR; TCRdb keeps in-frame clones, though not all of them. The data hold some 39,000 clones, with roughly 87% observed a single time. The sample consisted of CD4+ T cells from PBMCs cultured without peptide, taken before COVID-19 vaccination. All receptors come from a human donor who received a COVID-19 vaccine.

A note on this clone: The same CDR3 can be traced to other DNA sequences in this sample. The V and J genes are TRBV7-2 and TRBJ1-2; 9 nucleotides align to TRBD1. Germline loops: CDR1 SGHTA, CDR2 FQGNSA. This CDR3 region has 14 residues. Losses at the gene ends were 9 bases for V and 4 bases for J; bases not matched to a gene: 9. In DNA, the CDR3 is TGTGCCAGTTTTCCGGGACAGGGTAGCTATGGCTACACCTTC. It encodes CASFPGQGSYGYTF.

V usage is TRBV6-5 and J usage is TRBJ1-2, with D tentatively TRBD1 (6 bases). There are 15 residues in the CDR3. Germline V gives CDR1 MNHEY, CDR2 SVGAGI. V was shortened by 7 bases and J by 7 bases, with 22 bases between the two germline ends. The CDR3 is CASTRGTNRSGGYTF. CDR3 sequence (DNA): TGTGCCAGCACCAGGGGAACAAACCGCTCAGGTGGCTACACCTTC.

The CDR3 loop is CASSHSTGGGSPLHF. The CDR3 DNA is TGTGCCAGCAGCCACTCGACAGGGGGAGGTTCACCCCTCCACTTT. J is TRBJ1-6 and V is TRBV3-1 (or the pseudogene TRBV3-2), with TRBD1 matching over 9 bases. This CDR3 has 15 amino acids. V shed 3 bases, J shed 9 bases, and the junction held 6 bases outside the gene matches. Per the germline V gene, CDR1 is LGHDT and CDR2 is YNNKEL (reference sequence).

This clone was recorded a few times. This rearrangement joins TRBV2 to TRBJ1-1; maybe TRBD1 (6 bases). Looked up from germline, CDR1 is SNHLY and CDR2 is FYNNEI. The CDR3 is 12 amino acids. The V gene lost 8 bases and the J gene lost 8 bases, with 15 bases spanning the gap. CDR3 in DNA: TGTGCCAGCGGAGTGGAGAGGGGGGAAGCTTTCTTT. As protein: CASGVERGEAFF. The entire variable domain, with the rest obtained from reference TRBV2 and TRBJ1-1, is as follows: EPEVTQTPSHQVTQMGQEVILRCVPISNHLYFYWYRQILGQKVEFLVSFYNNEISEKSEIFDDQFSVERPDGSNFTLKIRSTKLEDSAMYFCASGVERGEAFFGQGTRLTVV.

This clone has only one observation. The genes are TRBV14 and TRBJ2-5, with TRBD2 identical over 11 bases. The CDR3 covers 16 residues. Germline-derived CDR1 and CDR2 are SGHDN and FVKESK. V lost 6 bases to trimming and J lost 6 bases; unmatched junction nucleotides: 12. In DNA form, the CDR3 reads TGTGCCAGCAGTCTAATTAGCGGGGGGGCGTTAAAGACCCAGTACTTC. This encodes CASSLISGGALKTQYF.

As DNA, the CDR3 is TGTGCCAGCATGGTACGACTTAACACCGGGGAGCTGTTTTTT. This sequence encodes CASMVRLNTGELFF. The chain is built from TRBV6-5 and TRBJ2-2, with D hard to call. V was cut by 7 bases and J by 2 bases, with 11 bases left in between. The CDR3 totals 14 residues. Germline values: CDR1 MNHEY, CDR2 SVGAGI.

The V gene is TRBV5-4, the J gene TRBJ2-5; tentatively, D is TRBD2 (5 bases). Trimming removed 0 bases at V and 5 bases at J, with 11 bases between. The CDR3 is 14 amino acids. The germline V gene encodes CDR1 SGHNT and CDR2 YYREEE (reference sequence). The chain's CDR3 is CASSLAPGKETQYF. The CDR3 nucleotides are TGTGCCAGCAGCTTGGCCCCGGGGAAGGAGACCCAGTACTTC.

The chain is built from TRBV5-4 and TRBJ1-2; weak D call: TRBD1 (5 bases). The CDR3 is 15 amino acids. Germline V gene sequence: CDR1 SGHNT, CDR2 YYREEE (reference sequence). The ends were cut back, 0 bases at V and 1 base at J, with 10 bases in the middle. CDR3 sequence: CASSLGGGNNYGYTF. In DNA, the CDR3 is TGTGCCAGCAGCTTGGGGGGCGGGAATAACTATGGCTACACCTTC. Complete variable domain (other parts from reference TRBV5-4 and TRBJ1-2): ETGVTQSPTHLIKTRGQQVTLRCSSQSGHNTVSWYQQALGQGPQFIFQYYREEENGRGNFPPRFSGLQFPNYSSELNVNALELDDSALYLCASSLGGGNNYGYTFGSGTRLTVV.

The gene calls are TRBV28 and TRBJ1-3; D not certain. Deletions cut 3 bases from V and 2 bases from J, with 5 bases between. This CDR3 comprises 13 residues. Germline V gives CDR1 MDHEN, CDR2 SYDVKM. As DNA, the CDR3 is TGTGCCAGCAGTTTGACAACTGGAAACACCATATATTTT. Protein sequence: CASSLTTGNTIYF.

V usage is TRBV19 and J usage is TRBJ2-3; D is perhaps TRBD1 (5 bases). Germline assignment: CDR1 LNHDA and CDR2 SQIVND (reference sequence). V lost 6 bases and J 0 bases, leaving 10 bases between the germline ends. The length of the CDR3 is 14 residues. The CDR3 sequence: CASSRQPSTDTQYF. CDR3 nucleotides: TGTGCCAGTAGCAGACAGCCTAGCACAGATACGCAGTATTTT.

The chain uses TRBV18 and TRBJ2-3; a possible D gene is TRBD1 (5 bases). The CDR3 is made up of 13 amino acids. Germline CDR1 is KGHSH and CDR2 is LQKENI. The ends were cut back, 8 bases at V and 4 bases at J, with 13 bases in the middle. CDR3 DNA sequence: TGTGCCAGCGCGACAGATCGCCCAGATACGCAGTATTTT. Translation gives CASATDRPDTQYF.

The rearrangement joins TRBV18 to TRBJ2-5; the D gene is possibly TRBD1 (6 bases). V dropped 4 bases and J dropped 5 bases, with 14 bases sitting between them. This CDR3 comprises 14 residues. In germline, CDR1 is KGHSH, CDR2 LQKENI. The CDR3, as DNA: TGTGCCAGCTCACAGTCGACCCAGGGGGAGACCCAGTACTTC. This encodes CASSQSTQGETQYF.

The J gene is TRBJ2-7, the V gene TRBV5-5; D unclear. Germline V gene lookup returns CDR1 SGHKS and CDR2 YYEKEE (reference sequence). V lost 0 bases and J lost 4, with 8 bases in between. CDR3 size: 13 residues. The CDR3 loop reads CASSLEITYEQYV. CDR3 DNA sequence: TGTGCCAGCAGCTTGGAAATCACTTACGAGCAGTACGTC.

This chain links TRBV6-2 or TRBV6-3 with TRBJ1-5; a weak D match, TRBD1 (6 bases). With 2 bases removed from V and 6 bases from J, the gap between germline ends came to 17 bases. This CDR3 contains 16 residues. Germline V gene sequence: CDR1 MNHEY, CDR2 SVGEGT. The CDR3 here is CASSYAGWRGAQPQHF. The DNA for the CDR3 is TGTGCCAGCAGTTACGCGGGTTGGAGGGGGGCTCAGCCCCAGCATTTT.

The rearrangement uses TRBV6-2 or TRBV6-3 and TRBJ1-1; the D gene is possibly TRBD1 (5 bases). Trimming removed 5 bases from V and 3 bases from J, with 10 bases in between. Germline V gene data show CDR1 as MNHEY and CDR2 as SVGEGT. The CDR3 has 13 amino acids. CDR3 amino acids: CASSRGLYTEAFF. For the CDR3, the DNA is TGTGCCAGCAGTCGGGGACTTTACACTGAAGCTTTCTTT.

V and J are TRBV5-4 and TRBJ1-2; 7 bases map to TRBD1. The V segment lost 3 bases and the J segment 8 bases; nucleotides outside the gene matches: 4. CDR1 and CDR2 from the germline V gene are SGHNT and YYREEE (reference sequence). This CDR3 is 12 amino acids long. In DNA, the CDR3 is TGTGCCAGCAGCTCACAGGGGATGGGCTACACCTTC. The encoded protein is CASSSQGMGYTF.

The chain uses TRBV30 and TRBJ1-6, with a possible D match to TRBD1 (5 bases). Germline assignment: CDR1 GTSNPN and CDR2 SVGIG (reference sequence). With 3 bases removed from V and 13 bases from J, the gap between germline ends came to 16 bases. This CDR3 has 13 residues. The chain's CDR3 is CAWRPSGITPLHF. CDR3 nucleotide sequence: TGTGCCTGGAGGCCCTCAGGGATTACTCCCCTCCACTTT. Combining the CDR3 with reference TRBV30 and TRBJ1-6 gives the whole variable domain SQTIHQWPATLVQPVGSPLSLECTVEGTSNPNLYWYRQAAGRGLQLLFYSVGIGQISSEVPQNLSASRPQDRQFILSSKKLLLSDSGFYLCAWRPSGITPLHFGNGTRLTVT.

The gene calls are TRBV7-3 and TRBJ2-1; the match to TRBD2 covers 10 bases. V lost 5 bases and J lost 5; bases outside the gene matches: 6. The germline CDR1 and CDR2 sequences are SGHTA and FQGTGA. The CDR3 is 15 residues long. The CDR3 DNA reads TGTGCCAGCAGCCCTACCGGGACTAGCGACAATGAGCAGTTCTTC. Its translation: CASSPTGTSDNEQFF.

J is TRBJ1-6 and V is TRBV9; a possible D gene is TRBD1 (6 bases). V lost 3 bases, J lost 9 bases, and 13 bases lay in between. Germline values: CDR1 SGDLS, CDR2 YYNGEE. This CDR3 is built from 14 residues. Here the CDR3 DNA reads TGTGCCAGCAGCGCGCAGGGGAGCGTTTCACCCCTCCACTTT. Translated, it gives CASSAQGSVSPLHF.

The chain joins TRBV7-2 to TRBJ1-5, with TRBD1 as a possible D gene (5 bases). V was cut by 3 bases and J by 5 bases, with 8 bases left in between. Germline V gene lookup returns CDR1 SGHTA and CDR2 FQGNSA. The CDR3 totals 13 residues. CDR3 loop: CASSFGTYQPQHF. The CDR3 DNA sequence: TGTGCCAGCAGCTTTGGGACGTATCAGCCCCAGCATTTT.

The chain combines TRBV2 with TRBJ1-5; D is uncertain. The germline gives CDR1 SNHLY, CDR2 FYNNEI. This CDR3 is built from 14 residues. V lost 1 base to trimming and J lost 4 bases, with 8 bases between them. The chain's CDR3 is CASSEVEGNQPQHF. In nucleotides, the CDR3 is TGTGCCAGCAGTGAAGTGGAAGGAAATCAGCCCCAGCATTTT.